This T cell receptor (beta chain) is drawn from a study of tumor-infiltrating lymphocytes in localized non-small cell lung cancer. On the study more broadly: Tumor tissue and non-adjacent uninvolved lung came from each patient.

Trimming at V came to 0 bases and at J to 2 bases, leaving 4 bases not matched to a gene. Germline loops: CDR1 SGHNT, CDR2 YYREEE (reference sequence). The CDR3 runs 15 residues. TCRdb's copy holds only in-frame clones and misses some; the assay was immunoSEQ multiplex PCR. Of 8,000 to 10,000 clones in the sample, 60% to 80% are singletons; the top ten hold more than 15%. The chain recombines TRBV5-4 with TRBJ2-7; 8 positions agree with TRBD2. Material: uninvolved lung tissue not adjacent to the tumor. The clonotype was recovered from a human donor with non-small cell lung cancer. CDR3 nucleotides: TGTGCCAGCAGCTTGGCCGGAGCGGGGGCCTACGAGCAGTACTTC. As protein: CASSLAGAGAYEQYF.